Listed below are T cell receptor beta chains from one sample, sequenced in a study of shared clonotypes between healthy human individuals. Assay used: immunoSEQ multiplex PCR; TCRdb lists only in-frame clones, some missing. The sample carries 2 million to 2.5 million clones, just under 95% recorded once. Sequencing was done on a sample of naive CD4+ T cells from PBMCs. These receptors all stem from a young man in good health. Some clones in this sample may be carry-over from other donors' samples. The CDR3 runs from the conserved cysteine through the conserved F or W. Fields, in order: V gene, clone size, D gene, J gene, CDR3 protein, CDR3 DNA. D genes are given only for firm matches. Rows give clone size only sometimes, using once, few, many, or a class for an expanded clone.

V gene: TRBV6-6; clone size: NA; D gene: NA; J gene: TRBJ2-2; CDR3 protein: CASSYRLGGTGELFF; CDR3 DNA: TGTGCCAGCAGTTACAGGCTAGGAGGCACCGGGGAGCTGTTTTTT
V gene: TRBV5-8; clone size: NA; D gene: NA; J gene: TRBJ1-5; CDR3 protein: CASSLPRDAPRNQPQHF; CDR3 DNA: TGTGCCAGCAGCTTGCCCCGGGACGCCCCGCGGAATCAGCCCCAGCATTTT
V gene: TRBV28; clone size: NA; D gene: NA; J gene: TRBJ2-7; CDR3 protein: CASSLGSFLRGEQYF; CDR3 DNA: TGTGCCAGCAGTTTAGGCAGCTTCTTAAGGGGGGAGCAGTACTTC
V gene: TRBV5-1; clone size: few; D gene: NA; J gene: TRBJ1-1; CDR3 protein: CASSLQGGTEAFF; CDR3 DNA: TGCGCCAGCAGCTTACAGGGTGGCACTGAAGCTTTCTTT
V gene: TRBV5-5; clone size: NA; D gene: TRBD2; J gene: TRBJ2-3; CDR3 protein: CASSLPDPRLAANTDTQYF; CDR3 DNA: TGTGCCAGCAGCTTGCCCGATCCCCGACTAGCGGCAAACACAGATACGCAGTATTTT
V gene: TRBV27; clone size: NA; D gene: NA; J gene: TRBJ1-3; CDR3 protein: CATPTGTTGNTIYF; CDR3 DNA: TGTGCCACCCCAACCGGGACGACTGGAAACACCATATATTTT
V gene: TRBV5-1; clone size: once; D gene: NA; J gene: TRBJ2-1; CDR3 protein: CASSLGATGNNEQFF; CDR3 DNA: TGCGCCAGCAGCTTGGGGGCCACGGGTAACAATGAGCAGTTCTTC
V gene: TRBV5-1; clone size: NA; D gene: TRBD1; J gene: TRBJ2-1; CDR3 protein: CASSAFPTGGINEQFF; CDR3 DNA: TGCGCCAGCAGCGCATTCCCGACAGGGGGCATTAATGAGCAGTTCTTC
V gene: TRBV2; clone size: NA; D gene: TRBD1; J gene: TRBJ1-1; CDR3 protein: CASRRETGPNTEAFF; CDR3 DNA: TGTGCCAGCAGACGCGAGACAGGGCCGAACACTGAAGCTTTCTTT
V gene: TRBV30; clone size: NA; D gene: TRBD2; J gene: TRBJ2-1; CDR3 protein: CAWSVGGTSGSLDEQFF; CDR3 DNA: TGTGCCTGGAGTGTAGGCGGGACTAGCGGGAGTCTGGATGAGCAGTTCTTC
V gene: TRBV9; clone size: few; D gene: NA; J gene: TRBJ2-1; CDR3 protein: CASSVLLAGSYNEQFF; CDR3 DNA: TGTGCCAGCAGCGTACTACTAGCTGGGTCCTACAATGAGCAGTTCTTC
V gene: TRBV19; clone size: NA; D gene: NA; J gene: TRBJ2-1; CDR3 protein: CASSSPRDPYNEQFF; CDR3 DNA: TGTGCCAGTAGTAGCCCCCGGGACCCATACAATGAGCAGTTCTTC
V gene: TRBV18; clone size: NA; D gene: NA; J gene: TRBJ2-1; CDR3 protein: CASSPDRSNEQFF; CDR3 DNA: TGTGCCAGCTCACCAGACAGGTCCAATGAGCAGTTCTTC
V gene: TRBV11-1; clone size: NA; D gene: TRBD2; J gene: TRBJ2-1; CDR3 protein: CASSLGDSGPYNEQFF; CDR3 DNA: TGTGCCAGCAGCTTAGGGGATAGCGGGCCATACAATGAGCAGTTCTTC
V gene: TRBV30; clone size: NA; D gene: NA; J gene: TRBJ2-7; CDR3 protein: CAWRGDSYEQYF; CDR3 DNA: TGTGCCTGGAGAGGTGACTCCTACGAGCAGTACTTC
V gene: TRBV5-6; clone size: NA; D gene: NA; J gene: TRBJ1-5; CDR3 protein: CASSLARGPQHF; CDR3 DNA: TGTGCCAGCAGCTTGGCCCGCGGGCCCCAGCATTTT
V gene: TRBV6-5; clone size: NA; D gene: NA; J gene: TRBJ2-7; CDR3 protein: CASSFTRDIYEQYF; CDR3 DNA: TGTGCCAGCAGTTTCACCCGGGATATCTACGAGCAGTACTTC
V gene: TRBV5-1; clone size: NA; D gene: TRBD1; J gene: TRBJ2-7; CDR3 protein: CASTVGTGGLHEQYF; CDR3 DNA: TGCGCCAGCACGGTGGGGACAGGGGGACTCCACGAGCAGTACTTC
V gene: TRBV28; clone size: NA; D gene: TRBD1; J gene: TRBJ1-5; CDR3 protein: CASSPAGQGDNQPQHF; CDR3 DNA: TGTGCCAGCAGTCCTGCGGGACAGGGGGATAATCAGCCCCAGCATTTT
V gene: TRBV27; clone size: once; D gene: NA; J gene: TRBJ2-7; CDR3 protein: CASSFRTPYEQYF; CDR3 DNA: TGTGCCAGCAGTTTCCGGACGCCGTACGAGCAGTACTTC
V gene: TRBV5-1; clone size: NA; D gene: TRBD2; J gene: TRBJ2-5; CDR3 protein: CASSLPTSGQETQYF; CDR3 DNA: TGCGCCAGCAGCTTACCGACTAGCGGCCAAGAGACCCAGTACTTC
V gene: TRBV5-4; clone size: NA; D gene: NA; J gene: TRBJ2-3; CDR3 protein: CASSLEPRGDTQYF; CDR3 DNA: TGTGCCAGCAGCTTGGAACCTAGAGGAGATACGCAGTATTTT
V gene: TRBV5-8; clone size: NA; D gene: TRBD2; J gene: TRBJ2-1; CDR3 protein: CASRLAGVNEQFF; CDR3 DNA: TGTGCCAGCAGACTAGCGGGAGTCAATGAGCAGTTCTTC
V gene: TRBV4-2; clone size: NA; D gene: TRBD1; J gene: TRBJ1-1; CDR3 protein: CASSQPGQGAVTEAFF; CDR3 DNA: TGTGCCAGCAGCCAACCGGGACAGGGGGCCGTCACTGAAGCTTTCTTT
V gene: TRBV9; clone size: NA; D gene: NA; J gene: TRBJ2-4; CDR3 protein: CASSVLGAGNIQYF; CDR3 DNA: TGTGCCAGCAGCGTATTAGGGGCCGGAAACATTCAGTACTTC
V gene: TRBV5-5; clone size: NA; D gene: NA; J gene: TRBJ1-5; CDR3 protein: CASSLGPSRQQPQHF; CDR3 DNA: TGTGCCAGCAGCTTGGGACCAAGTCGACAACAGCCCCAGCATTTT
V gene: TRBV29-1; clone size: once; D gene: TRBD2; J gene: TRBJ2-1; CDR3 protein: CSVGLAGGSRESYNEQFF; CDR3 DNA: TGCAGCGTTGGACTAGCGGGAGGTTCTCGCGAGTCCTACAATGAGCAGTTCTTC
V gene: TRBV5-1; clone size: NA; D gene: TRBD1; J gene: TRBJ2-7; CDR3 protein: CASSLGTGNTLGQYF; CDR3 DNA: TGCGCCAGCAGCTTGGGGACAGGAAACACCTTGGGGCAGTACTTC
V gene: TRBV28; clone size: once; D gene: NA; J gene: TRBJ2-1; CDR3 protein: CASSLGGSRPREQFF; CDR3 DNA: TGTGCCAGCAGTTTGGGTGGGAGTAGGCCTAGGGAGCAGTTCTTC
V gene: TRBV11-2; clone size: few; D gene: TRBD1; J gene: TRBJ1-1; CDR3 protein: CASTGQNMNTEAFF; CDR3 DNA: TGTGCCAGCACGGGACAGAACATGAACACTGAAGCTTTCTTT
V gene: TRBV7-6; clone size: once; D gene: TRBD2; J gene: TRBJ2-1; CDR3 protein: CASSPMISGAHNEQFF; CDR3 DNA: TGTGCCAGCAGCCCGATGATTAGCGGGGCCCACAATGAGCAGTTCTTC
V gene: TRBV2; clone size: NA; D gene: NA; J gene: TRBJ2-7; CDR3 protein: CAGGAGGYEQYF; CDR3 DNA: TGTGCCGGAGGGGCAGGGGGCTACGAGCAGTACTTC
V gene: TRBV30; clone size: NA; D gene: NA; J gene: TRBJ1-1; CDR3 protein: CAWTQKGKTNTEAFF; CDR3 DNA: TGTGCCTGGACTCAGAAGGGGAAGACGAACACTGAAGCTTTCTTT
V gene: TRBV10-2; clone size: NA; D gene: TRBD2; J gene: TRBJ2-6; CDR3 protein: CASSGPLGLAGGGGANVLTF; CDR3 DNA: TGCGCCAGCAGTGGACCCCTTGGACTAGCGGGAGGAGGTGGGGCCAACGTCCTGACTTTC
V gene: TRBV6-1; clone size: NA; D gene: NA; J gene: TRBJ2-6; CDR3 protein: CASIRAGANVLTF; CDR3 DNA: TGTGCCAGCATCCGAGCCGGGGCCAACGTCCTGACTTTC
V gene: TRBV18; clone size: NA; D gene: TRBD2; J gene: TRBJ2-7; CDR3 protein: CASSPRASGSINEQYF; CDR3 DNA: TGTGCCAGCTCACCAAGGGCTAGCGGGAGTATCAACGAGCAGTACTTC
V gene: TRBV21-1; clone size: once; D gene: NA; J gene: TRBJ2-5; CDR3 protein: CASSLSTGGGKETQYF; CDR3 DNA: TGTGCCAGCTCCCTTTCGACAGGGGGAGGGAAAGAGACCCAGTACTTC
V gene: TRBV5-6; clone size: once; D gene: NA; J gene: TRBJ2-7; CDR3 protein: CASSRRGGSYEQYF; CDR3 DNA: TGTGCCAGCAGCCGGCGGGGAGGCTCCTACGAGCAGTACTTC
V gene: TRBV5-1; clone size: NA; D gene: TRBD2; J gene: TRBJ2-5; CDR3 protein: CASSATSGGSETQYF; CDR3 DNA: TGCGCCAGCAGCGCCACTAGCGGGGGGTCAGAGACCCAGTACTTC
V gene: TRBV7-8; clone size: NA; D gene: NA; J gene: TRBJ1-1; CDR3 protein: CASSQIRMNTEAFF; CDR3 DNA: TGTGCCAGCAGCCAAATAAGGATGAACACTGAAGCTTTCTTT